This T cell receptor (beta chain) was identified during a study of T cell changes during pregnancy in multiple sclerosis. The trim removed 4 bases at V and 0 bases at J, leaving 7 bases unmatched. The CDR3 totals 16 residues. The germline V gene has CDR1 SGHRS and CDR2 YFSETQ. Measured with immunoSEQ multiplex PCR; TCRdb has only the in-frame clones, and not every one. Of 40,000 to 60,000 clones listed, approximately 95% are singletons. The sequence was obtained from a female donor with multiple sclerosis, enrolled in a pregnancy study. The sequencing used CD8+ T cells from peripheral blood mononuclear cells, collected in the first trimester of pregnancy. The V and J genes are TRBV5-1 and TRBJ1-1, with 9 bases lining up with TRBD1. This chain's CDR3 is CASSALQGAMNTEAFF. CDR3 nucleotide sequence: TGCGCCAGCAGCGCATTACAGGGGGCCATGAACACTGAAGCTTTCTTT. Supplemented by reference TRBV5-1 and TRBJ1-1, the full variable domain reads KAGVTQTPRYLIKTRGQQVTLSCSPISGHRSVSWYQQTPGQGLQFLFEYFSETQRNKGNFPGRFSGRQFSNSRSEMNVSTLELGDSALYLCASSALQGAMNTEAFFGQGTRLTVV.